This is a list of T cell receptor beta chains from one sample in a study of OX40 agonist ivuxolimab in advanced cancers. Profiling relied on immunoSEQ multiplex PCR, and the TCRdb table lists in-frame clones only, not all of them. This table has about 83,000 clones, 85% to 90% appearing once. The source material was CD4+ or CD8+ T cells sorted from blood, sampled in a trial of the OX40 agonist ivuxolimab. These receptors all stem from an adult with an advanced solid tumor such as melanoma, head and neck, liver or kidney cancer. Each CDR3 is given with its conserved first and last residue. A D gene is named only where the DNA matches it firmly. Rows may omit the clone size; those that give it use once, few, many or a size class.

TRBJ2-7 . TRBV6-5 . TGTGCCAGCAGCTCACCTACAACTTCAACCCACGAGCAGTACTTC CASSSPTTSTHEQYF
TRBJ1-5 . TRBV15 . TGTGCCACCGCCCCCTCAGGGAAGCAGCCCCAGCATTTT CATAPSGKQPQHF
TRBJ2-5 . TRBV5-1 TRBD2 TGCGCCAGCAGCTTGGTAGCGGGGCAACAAGAGACCCAGTACTTC CASSLVAGQQETQYF
TRBJ1-6 . TRBV5-4 . TGTGCCAGCAGCCCAGTCCCTCCCCCCAGGTCGAATTCACCCCTCCACTTT CASSPVPPPRSNSPLHF
TRBJ1-6 . TRBV15 . TGTGCCACCAGCAGAGAGAACTTCCAAGGGTTACCCCTCCACTTT CATSRENFQGLPLHF
TRBJ1-1 few TRBV6-1 . TGTGCCAGCAGAAAACCGGTGAACACTGAAGCTTTCTTT CASRKPVNTEAFF
TRBJ2-7 . TRBV27 . TGTGCCAGCAGCTCCCCAGGAGAGGGCCTCTACGAGCAGTACTTC CASSSPGEGLYEQYF
TRBJ1-3 . TRBV1 . TGCACCAGCAGCCAAGATATAACACAGACGACCTCTGGAAACACCATATATTTT CTSSQDITQTTSGNTIYF
TRBJ1-5 . TRBV6-5 . TGTGCCAGCAGTTACTCACAGGGAGTGGAGAAGCCCCAGCATTTT CASSYSQGVEKPQHF
TRBJ2-7 . TRBV30 . TGTGCCTGGAGTGACGGACAGTCCTACGAGCAGTACTTC CAWSDGQSYEQYF
TRBJ1-4 . TRBV30 TRBD1 TGTGCCTGGATACCGGACAGGTCGTTCACCTCACTTACAACTAATGAAAAACTGTTTTTT CAWIPDRSFTSLTTNEKLFF
TRBJ2-7 . TRBV5-1 . TGCGCCAGCAGCTTGGTGGAGTCAGTACACTTCTTGGAGCAGTACTTC CASSLVESVHFLEQYF
TRBJ1-1 . TRBV30 . TGTGCCTGGGACGGCTCCGGGGGGGTTTTGAACACTGAAGCTTTCTTT CAWDGSGGVLNTEAFF
TRBJ1-2 once TRBV5-4 TRBD1 TGTGCCAGCAGCGAGGCGGACAGGGGGAGGTCTGGCTACACCTTC CASSEADRGRSGYTF
TRBJ2-5 . TRBV7-2 . TGTGCCAGCAGCTTAGGATCGGGACGGGAGACCCAGTACTTC CASSLGSGRETQYF
TRBJ1-1 . TRBV7-3 . TGTGCCAGCAGCCGGGACTCCGAGGCGGAAGCTTTCTTT CASSRDSEAEAFF
TRBJ2-1 . TRBV6-1 TRBD1 TGTGCCAGCAGTGCCTTCCCGACAGGGGACAATGAGCAGTTCTTC CASSAFPTGDNEQFF
TRBJ2-1 . TRBV7-2 TRBD2 TGTGCCAGCAGCCCACCTAGCGGGGGTTACAATGAGCAGTTCTTC CASSPPSGGYNEQFF
TRBJ1-2 . TRBV18 . TGTGCCAGCTCACAAAGGGACACCGATGGCTACACCTTC CASSQRDTDGYTF
TRBJ2-5 . TRBV5-1 TRBD1 TGCGCCAGCAGCTCACCATCGGACAGGCCACTACAAGAGACCCAGTACTTC CASSSPSDRPLQETQYF
TRBJ1-6 . TRBV2 . TGTGCCAGCAGACGCGACAGTAACCCTTCACCCCTCCACTTT CASRRDSNPSPLHF
TRBJ2-1 . TRBV14 . TGTGCCAGCAGCCCCCGGGAGCAATTATACAATGAGCAGTTCTTC CASSPREQLYNEQFF
TRBJ1-2 . TRBV19 TRBD1 TGTGCCAGTAGTATCGGAGGACAGGGAGTGATAGGTGGCTACACCTTC CASSIGGQGVIGGYTF
TRBJ2-1 few TRBV5-6 . TGTGCCAGCAGCTTTGGGCTAGCGGGCGGCAGGGGGTCCTACAATGAGCAGTTCTTC CASSFGLAGGRGSYNEQFF
TRBJ2-2 once TRBV12-5 TRBD1 TGTGCTAGTGGGCGGGACAGGGCGAACACCGGGGAGCTGTTTTTT CASGRDRANTGELFF
TRBJ2-1 once TRBV4-2 . TGTGCCAGCAGCCAAGGGCGGGTTGAGCAGTTCTTC CASSQGRVEQFF
TRBJ2-2 . TRBV18 . TGTGCCAGCTCACCACCTAACAGGGCTGCGGAAACCGGGGAGCTGTTTTTT CASSPPNRAAETGELFF
TRBJ2-2 . TRBV7-2 . TGTGCCAGCAGCTCGTACACCGGGGAGCTGTTTTTT CASSSYTGELFF
TRBJ1-2 . TRBV30 . TGTGCCTGGAGTACCAGGGATGGCTATGGCTACACCTTC CAWSTRDGYGYTF
TRBJ2-1 . TRBV5-4 TRBD2 TGTGCCAGCAGCTTCCGAGCGGGGGGCTCCTACAATGAGCAGTTCTTC CASSFRAGGSYNEQFF
TRBJ1-2 . TRBV6-5 . TGTGCCAGCGCGGCAGAACCCGGGGATGGCTACACCTTC CASAAEPGDGYTF
TRBJ2-7 . TRBV6-5 . TGTGCCAGCAGGCAACCGGGACGGGCGGGCGAGCAGTACTTC CASRQPGRAGEQYF
TRBJ1-4 once TRBV5-1 . TGCGCCAGCAGCTTGAGTCAGGGGCCTAATGAAAAACTGTTTTTT CASSLSQGPNEKLFF
TRBJ2-7 . TRBV4-2 . TGTGCCAGCAGCCAAGATGGAGCGATCCCGGGGACCTACGAGCAGTACTTC CASSQDGAIPGTYEQYF
TRBJ2-1 . TRBV30 TRBD2 TGTGCCTGGAGTGTAGACGGGGGGGCCTATGAGCAGTTCTTC CAWSVDGGAYEQFF
TRBJ2-1 . TRBV6-1 TRBD2 TGTGCCAGCAGTTCGGGAGGGTCACACCCCAATGAGCAGTTCTTC CASSSGGSHPNEQFF
TRBJ1-4 once TRBV6-5 . TGTGCCAGCGATTCAGGGTCTGAAAAACTGTTTTTT CASDSGSEKLFF
TRBJ1-6 few TRBV7-3 . TGTGCCAGCAGCTTGACAGGAAATTCACCCCTCCACTTT CASSLTGNSPLHF
TRBJ2-2 . TRBV4-2 TRBD2 TGTGCCAGCAGCCAAGATAAAACTAGCGGTTGTCGGGAGCTGTTTTTT CASSQDKTSGCRELFF
TRBJ2-5 . TRBV7-9 . TGTGCCAGCGGCCGGCCGGGGCGCGGGGAGACCCAGTACTTC CASGRPGRGETQYF
TRBJ1-3 . TRBV11-1 . TGTGCCAGCAGCGCCGCTGGGGACACCATATATTTT CASSAAGDTIYF
TRBJ1-2 . TRBV7-9 TRBD1 TGTGCCAGCAGTCCTCCGGGACAGCGCTATGGCTACACCTTC CASSPPGQRYGYTF
TRBJ2-1 . TRBV2 TRBD2 TGTGCCAGCAGTGAAGGTGCGGGGGGGGTTGAGCAGTTCTTC CASSEGAGGVEQFF
TRBJ2-2 once TRBV9 . TGTGCCAGCAGCGTAGAGGCGACAAGCGGGACCGGGGAGCTGTTTTTT CASSVEATSGTGELFF
TRBJ1-4 . TRBV7-2 TRBD1 TGTGCCAGCAGCTTGGACCCCCGGGACAGGGGGCGCCGTTATGAAAAACTGTTTTTT CASSLDPRDRGRRYEKLFF
TRBJ2-1 . TRBV19 . TGTGCCAGTAGTATTCAAGCAAGGGGGTCGGATGAGCAGTTCTTC CASSIQARGSDEQFF